The text below deals with one T cell receptor (beta chain). The antigen it binds to is not known. The sample holds no much larger clone one base away, and base qualities are not on file. This sample was included in a study of cytotoxic CD8 clonotypes in ibrutinib-treated CLL (dated by TCRdb to the early 2020s). Looking at the study overall: In this cohort, approximately 15 patients were treatment-naive and more than 9 were relapsed/refractory, while roughly 17 had unmutated IGHV. Responses were partial in 24 patients and complete in 2; after median approximately 69 months follow-up, roughly 14 stayed in remission and about twelve progressed. Response samples were taken after a median of roughly eleven months on treatment, ranging from roughly 6 to 36 months. All remission and progressive disease samples were collected while patients were still receiving ibrutinib. An average of 255,043 productive templates and some 100,000 productive rearrangements was obtained per sample. Of the 86 people in the trial, some 28 had longitudinal samples available. Cryopreserved peripheral blood mononuclear cells were collected before treatment, at response, and at either disease progression or sustained remission. The paper's findings and limits, for the study overall: Public clonotypes were rare and either shrank or stayed stable during treatment, and the rise in clonality at ibrutinib response reflected expansion of private clonotypes. Sampling times were not matched between patients in sustained remission and patients whose disease was progressing, and lymph node repertoires were not examined. Clonality increased at ibrutinib response, stayed stable in sustained remission, and fell back toward baseline at progression. At baseline, clonality was higher than in age-matched healthy donors and showed a strong correlation with circulating CD8+ T-cell counts.

The intended sense of this specimen's time point label: about eleven months on ibrutinib. Roughly 1.9 micrograms of genomic DNA were extracted from cryopreserved PBMCs for TCR beta library preparation. Longitudinal blood samples from CLL patients on ibrutinib monotherapy underwent high-throughput TCR beta sequencing. Patients were enrolled in a phase 2 open-label single-center ibrutinib monotherapy trial. CDR1 and CDR2 are drawn from the germline V gene: SGHTA, FQGNSA. Measured from the cysteine to the phenylalanine, the CDR3 is 14 residues long. The retained sequence is limited to the CDR3, 42 bases, with the frame set at the first base. V loses 0 bases at its end and J loses 5 bases; junction bases beyond the gene matches: 3. On a MiSeq, deep resolution sequencing aimed for a depth between 1 in 1 million and 1 in 200,000 T cells, with each clonotype covered around 10x on average. TCR beta libraries were generated with the immunoSEQ hsTCRB Kit. As for the original processing: ImmunoSEQ Data Assistant and ImmunoSEQ Analyzer were used for data analysis, and V, D and J genes were assigned according to IMGT definitions. Clonality, which ranges from 0 to 1, was calculated by subtracting the normalized Shannon entropy of productive rearrangement frequencies from one. Only overrepresented clonotypes making up at least 0.05% of the repertoire of each patient were included in the public clonotype analysis. Approximately 14 age-matched healthy donor repertoires from immuneACCESS served as clonality controls. This is the immuneACCESS table as TCRdb keeps it, with only in-frame sequences that have V and J called. A part of the clones is gone; compared with another copy, unresolved V genes explain less than half, and the rest is unexplained. V, J and clone size are taken as reported in that table, and D and trimming were inferred from the DNA itself. This sample has some 200,000 clones in its table, and roughly 65% of those were observed once. The ten largest account for about 6.4% of the sample.

The chain was built from TRBV7-2 and TRBJ2-5; 7 bases in the junction line up with TRBD1. This material consisted of PBMCs, taken after 12 months of ibrutinib treatment. The sequence derives from a human donor with chronic lymphocytic leukemia. CDR3 region: CASSLAGRGETQYF. The DNA is TGTGCCAGCAGCTTAGCGGGCAGGGGGGAGACCCAGTACTTC.